The source of this T cell receptor beta chain is a study of naive and memory T cell subsets. The beta constant-region primer was an equimolar mix of two oligonucleotides covering TRBC1 and TRBC2. Ligated cDNA was amplified by four rounds of PCR with nested alpha and beta constant-region primers and SP2. Each CDR3 protein gets one entry after TCRdb re-called the UMI-ligation and nested PCR reads with MiXCR. Among approximately 100,000 distinct CDR3 sequences listed, about 15% were seen once. This clonotype occurred many times. Its antigen is as yet unknown. General study results and limits: Especially in CD8 cells, naive repertoires contained a few larger clonotypes, possibly CD45RA-re-expressing memory cells. In naive cells, over 85% of TCR sequences were seen only once.

CDR3 length: 15 amino acids. Between the trimmed V and J ends, which lost 2 bases and 2 bases, there was a span of 16 bases. Looked up from germline, CDR1 is DFQATT and CDR2 is SNEGSKA (reference sequence). Sequential positive selection took CD4 T cells first, then CD8 T cells. Four subsets defined by CD45RA and CD27 were sorted after CD3, CD4, CD8 and live/dead staining. Source material: naive CD8+ T cells from blood. The clonotype was recovered from a human donor in good health. The V call is TRBV20-1, the J call TRBJ2-7; D perhaps matches TRBD2 (6 bases). The CDR3 nucleotides read TGCAGTGCTAGAACCTACGGGGAGGAGGCCTACGAGCAGTACTTC. Translating it yields CSARTYGEEAYEQYF.